The clone carrying this T cell receptor (beta chain) was counted ten times or more. The antigen is undetermined. The data were taken from a study of regulatory T cells in long-lasting Graves disease. Specified time point: newly diagnosed GD, antithyroid drugs for less than 3 months. The authors made the TCR library using RNA they extracted from PBMCs. One endocrinology department in Xi'an, China, was where patients came from. Construction of the TCR beta libraries employed iRepertoire HTBI primers in conjunction with Arm-PCR of CDR3 regions. Each CDR3 protein gets one entry after TCRdb re-called the multiplex PCR reads with MiXCR. Here the sample spans hundreds of thousands of distinct CDR3 sequences, about a sixth being singletons. Per the germline V gene, CDR1 is MNHNS and CDR2 is SASEGT. The ends were cut back, 1 base at V and 8 bases at J, with 14 bases in the middle. The CDR3 is 14 residues long.

Study-wide results and limits: Since the sample size was small, accuracy may have been reduced.

In addition, the sample was reused for a study of T cells in Graves' hyperthyroidism and ophthalmopathy. That publication notes: Among clonotypes expanded in thyroid above 0.001, most were also found in blood.

The source of this sequence is a man in his forties with Graves disease. Material: peripheral blood mononuclear cells (PBMCs), obtained at new diagnosis, from a patient treated with antithyroid drugs. The chain combines TRBV6-1 with TRBJ1-2; D possibly corresponds to TRBD1 (5 bases). CDR3: CASSEGLRAEGYTF. The CDR3 coding sequence is TGTGCCAGCAGTGAAGGTCTCAGGGCAGAGGGCTACACCTTC.